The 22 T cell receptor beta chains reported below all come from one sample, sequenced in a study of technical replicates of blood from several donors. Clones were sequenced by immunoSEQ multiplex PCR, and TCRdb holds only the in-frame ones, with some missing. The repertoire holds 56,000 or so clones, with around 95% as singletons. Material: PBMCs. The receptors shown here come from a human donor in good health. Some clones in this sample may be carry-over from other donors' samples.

CDR3 residues: CASSKDGSSGNTIYF. CDR3 DNA sequence: TGTGCCAGCAGCAAGGACGGGAGCTCTGGAAACACCATATATTTT. The chain recombines TRBV9 with TRBJ1-3; D not resolved. Trimming left V 4 bases short and J 0 bases short, with 11 bases between. Germline V gene lookup returns CDR1 SGDLS and CDR2 YYNGEE. There are 15 residues in the CDR3. Drawing the rest from reference TRBV9 and TRBJ1-3, the complete variable domain is DSGVTQTPKHLITATGQRVTLRCSPRSGDLSVYWYQQSLDQGLQFLIQYYNGEERAKGNILERFSAQQFPDLHSELNLSSLELGDSALYFCASSKDGSSGNTIYFGEGSWLTVV.

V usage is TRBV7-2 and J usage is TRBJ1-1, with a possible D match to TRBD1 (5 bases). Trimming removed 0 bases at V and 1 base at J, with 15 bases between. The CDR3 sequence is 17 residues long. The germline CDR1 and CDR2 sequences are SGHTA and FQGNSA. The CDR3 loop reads CASSLALVDTQNTEAFF. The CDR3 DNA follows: TGTGCCAGCAGCTTAGCCTTGGTGGACACCCAGAACACTGAAGCTTTCTTT.

The CDR3 loop reads CASSQAPGNTDTQYF. CDR3 nucleotides: TGCGCCAGCAGCCAAGCTCCCGGGAACACAGATACGCAGTATTTT. The chain uses TRBV4-3 and TRBJ2-3, with a possible D match to TRBD2 (5 bases). Deletions cut 1 base from V and 2 bases from J, with 10 bases between. CDR3 size: 15 residues. The germline CDR1 and CDR2 sequences are LGHNA and YSLEER.

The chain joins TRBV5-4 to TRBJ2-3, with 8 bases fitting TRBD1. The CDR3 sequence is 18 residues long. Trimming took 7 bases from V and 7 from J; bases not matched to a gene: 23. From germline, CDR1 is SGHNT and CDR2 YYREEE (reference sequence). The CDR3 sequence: CASDRRGPGQGAAHTQYF. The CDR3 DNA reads TGTGCCAGCGACCGACGGGGCCCGGGGCAGGGGGCTGCACATACGCAGTATTTT.

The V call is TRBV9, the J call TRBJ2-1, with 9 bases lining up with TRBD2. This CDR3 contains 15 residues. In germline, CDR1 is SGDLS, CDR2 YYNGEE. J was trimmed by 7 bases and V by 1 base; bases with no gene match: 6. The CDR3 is CASSVLSGGRNEQFF. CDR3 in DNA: TGTGCCAGCAGCGTACTAAGCGGGGGGAGGAATGAGCAGTTCTTC.

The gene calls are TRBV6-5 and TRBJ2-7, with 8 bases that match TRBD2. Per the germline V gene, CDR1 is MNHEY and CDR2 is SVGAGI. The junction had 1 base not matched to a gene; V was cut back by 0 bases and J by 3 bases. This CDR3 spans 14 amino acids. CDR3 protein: CASSYSAGDYEQYF. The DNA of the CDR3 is TGTGCCAGCAGTTACTCAGCGGGGGACTACGAGCAGTACTTC.

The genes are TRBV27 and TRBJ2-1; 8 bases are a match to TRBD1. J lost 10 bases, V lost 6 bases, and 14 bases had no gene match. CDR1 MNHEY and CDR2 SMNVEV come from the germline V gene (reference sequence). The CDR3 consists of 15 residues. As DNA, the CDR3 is TGTGCCAGCAGGAGCCGGGACAGGCCACTCCAAGAGCAGTTCTTC. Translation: CASRSRDRPLQEQFF.

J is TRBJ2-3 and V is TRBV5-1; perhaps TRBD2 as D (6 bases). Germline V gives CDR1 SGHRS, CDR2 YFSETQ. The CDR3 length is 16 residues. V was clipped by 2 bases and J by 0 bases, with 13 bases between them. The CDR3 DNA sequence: TGCGCCAGCAGCTTCGGACTACCTACTAGCACAGATACGCAGTATTTT. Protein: CASSFGLPTSTDTQYF.

CDR3 sequence: CSVGRDPGGSETQYF. In DNA, the CDR3 is TGCAGCGTTGGACGGGACCCCGGGGGGTCGGAGACCCAGTACTTC. The V and J genes are TRBV29-1 and TRBJ2-5, with 7 positions matching TRBD2. The germline CDR1 and CDR2 sequences are SQVTM and ANQGSEA. There are 15 residues in the CDR3. With V trimmed by 4 bases and J by 5 bases, 13 bases remained unmatched.

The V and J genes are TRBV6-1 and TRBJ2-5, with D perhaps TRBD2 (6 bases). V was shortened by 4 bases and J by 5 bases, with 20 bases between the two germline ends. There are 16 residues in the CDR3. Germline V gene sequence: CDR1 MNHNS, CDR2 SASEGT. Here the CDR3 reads CASSALLGGAEETQYF. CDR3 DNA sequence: TGTGCCAGCAGTGCCCTTTTGGGGGGAGCGGAGGAGACCCAGTACTTC.

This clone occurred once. This CDR3 reads CASSPLPLAGKEQYF. DNA of the CDR3: TGTGCCAGCTCACCACTCCCACTAGCGGGAAAAGAGCAGTACTTC. The V gene is TRBV18, the J gene TRBJ2-7; 10 nucleotides align to TRBD2. Per the germline V gene, CDR1 is KGHSH and CDR2 is LQKENI. The CDR3 has 15 amino acids. The ends lost 1 base at V and 7 bases at J; junction bases unmatched: 7.

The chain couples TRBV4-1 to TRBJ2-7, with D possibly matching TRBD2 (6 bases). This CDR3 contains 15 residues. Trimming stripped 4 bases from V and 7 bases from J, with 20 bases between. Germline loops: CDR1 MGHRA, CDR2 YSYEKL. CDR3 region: CASSPGAGWVREQYF. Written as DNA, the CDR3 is TGCGCCAGCAGCCCGGGCGCGGGATGGGTAAGGGAGCAGTACTTC.

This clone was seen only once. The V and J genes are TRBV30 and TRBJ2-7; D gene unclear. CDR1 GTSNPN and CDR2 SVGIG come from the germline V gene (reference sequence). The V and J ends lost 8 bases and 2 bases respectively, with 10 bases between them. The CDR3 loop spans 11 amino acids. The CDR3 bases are TGTGCCACCAACTCCGCCTACGAGCAGTACTTC. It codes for CATNSAYEQYF.

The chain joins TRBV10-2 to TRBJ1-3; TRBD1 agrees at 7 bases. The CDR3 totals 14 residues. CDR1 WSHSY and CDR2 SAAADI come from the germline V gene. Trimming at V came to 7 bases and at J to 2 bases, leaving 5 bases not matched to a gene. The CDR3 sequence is CASKPGGPGNTIYF. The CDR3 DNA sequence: TGCGCCAGCAAGCCAGGGGGGCCTGGAAACACCATATATTTT.

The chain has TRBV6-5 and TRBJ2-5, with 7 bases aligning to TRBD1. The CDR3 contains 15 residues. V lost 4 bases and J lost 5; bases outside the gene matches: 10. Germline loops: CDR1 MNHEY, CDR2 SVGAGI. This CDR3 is CASSSEGQRGETQYF. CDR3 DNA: TGTGCCAGCAGTTCCGAGGGACAGCGCGGGGAGACCCAGTACTTC.

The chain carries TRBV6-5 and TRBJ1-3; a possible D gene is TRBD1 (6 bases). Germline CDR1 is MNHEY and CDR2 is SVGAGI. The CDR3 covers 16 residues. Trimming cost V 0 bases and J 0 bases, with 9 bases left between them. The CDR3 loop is CASSYSAGASGNTIYF. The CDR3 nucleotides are TGTGCCAGCAGTTACTCGGCGGGGGCCTCTGGAAACACCATATATTTT.

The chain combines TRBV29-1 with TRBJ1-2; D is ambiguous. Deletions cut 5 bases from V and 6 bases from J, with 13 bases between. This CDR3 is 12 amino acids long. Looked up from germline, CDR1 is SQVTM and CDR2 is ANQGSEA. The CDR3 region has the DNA TGCAGCGTTCTGTCTCTCCCCCATGGCTACACCTTC. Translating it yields CSVLSLPHGYTF. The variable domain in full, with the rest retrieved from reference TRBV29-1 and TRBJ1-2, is SAVISQKPSRDICQRGTSLTIQCQVDSQVTMMFWYRQQPGQSLTLIATANQGSEATYESGFVIDKFPISRPNLTFSTLTVSNMSPEDSSIYLCSVLSLPHGYTFGSGTRLTVV.

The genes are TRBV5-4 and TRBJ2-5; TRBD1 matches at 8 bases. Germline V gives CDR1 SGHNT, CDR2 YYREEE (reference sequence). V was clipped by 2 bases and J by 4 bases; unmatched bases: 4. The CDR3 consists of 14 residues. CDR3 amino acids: CASSLGDRPETQYF. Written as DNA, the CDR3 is TGTGCCAGCAGCTTAGGGGACAGGCCAGAGACCCAGTACTTC. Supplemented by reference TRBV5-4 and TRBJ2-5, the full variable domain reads ETGVTQSPTHLIKTRGQQVTLRCSSQSGHNTVSWYQQALGQGPQFIFQYYREEENGRGNFPPRFSGLQFPNYSSELNVNALELDDSALYLCASSLGDRPETQYFGPGTRLLVL.

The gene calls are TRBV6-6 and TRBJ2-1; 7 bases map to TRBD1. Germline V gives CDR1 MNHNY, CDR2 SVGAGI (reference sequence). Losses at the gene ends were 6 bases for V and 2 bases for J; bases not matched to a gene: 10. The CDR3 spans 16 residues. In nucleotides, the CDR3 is TGTGCCAGCAGCCTCAGTGGGACAGTGGCCTACAATGAGCAGTTCTTC. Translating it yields CASSLSGTVAYNEQFF.

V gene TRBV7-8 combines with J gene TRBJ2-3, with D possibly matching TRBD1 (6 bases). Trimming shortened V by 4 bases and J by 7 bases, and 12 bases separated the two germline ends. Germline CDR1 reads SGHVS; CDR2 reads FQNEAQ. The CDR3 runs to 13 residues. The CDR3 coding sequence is TGTGCCAGCAGCTCTGAACAGGGATATACGCAGTATTTT. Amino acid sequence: CASSSEQGYTQYF.

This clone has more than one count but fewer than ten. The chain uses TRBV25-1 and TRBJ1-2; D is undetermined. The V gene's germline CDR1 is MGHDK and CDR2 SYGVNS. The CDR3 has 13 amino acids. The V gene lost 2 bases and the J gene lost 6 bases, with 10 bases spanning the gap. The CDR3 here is CASSERRGNGYTF. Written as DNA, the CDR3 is TGTGCCAGCAGTGAACGCCGAGGGAATGGCTACACCTTC.

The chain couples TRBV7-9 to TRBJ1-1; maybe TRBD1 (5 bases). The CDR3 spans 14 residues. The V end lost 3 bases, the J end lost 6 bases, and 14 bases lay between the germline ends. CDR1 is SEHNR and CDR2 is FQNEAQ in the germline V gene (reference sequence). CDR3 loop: CASSFAEGTPEAFF. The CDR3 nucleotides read TGTGCCAGCAGCTTCGCGGAGGGGACCCCTGAAGCTTTCTTT.